Shown below are 13 T cell receptor beta chains from a single sample sequenced in a study of PD-1 blockade in classical Hodgkin lymphoma. Brentuximab vedotin exposure varied, and every patient relapsed after autologous stem cell transplantation. The data were produced by immunoSEQ multiplex PCR, yet TCRdb's version contains in-frame clones alone and is incomplete. The sample has just under 100,000 clones, approximately 80% seen once; the top ten hold more than 9%. This sample comprised peripheral blood mononuclear cells (PBMCs), obtained at baseline. These receptors all stem from a human donor with classical Hodgkin lymphoma.

This clone was counted between two and nine times. The rearrangement joins TRBV9 to TRBJ2-7, with 10 bases that match TRBD1. V shed 6 bases and J 3 bases; nucleotides not matched to a gene: 9. The CDR3 is 15 residues long. CDR1 and CDR2 (germline): SGDLS, YYNGEE. The CDR3 spells CASNPYRDRGYEQYF. CDR3 sequence (DNA): TGTGCCAGCAACCCCTACCGGGACAGGGGCTACGAGCAGTACTTC.

V is TRBV15 and J is TRBJ2-7; D might be TRBD1 (5 bases). Germline assignment: CDR1 LNHNV and CDR2 YYDKDF (reference sequence). The CDR3 is made up of 13 amino acids. V was trimmed by 9 bases and J by 3 bases, leaving 15 bases between them. The CDR3 spells CATSPRVLYEQYF. The DNA of the CDR3 is TGTGCCACTTCGCCCAGGGTTCTCTACGAGCAGTACTTC.

The chain joins TRBV29-1 to TRBJ2-3; D unresolved. Trimming removed 2 bases from V and 4 bases from J, with 10 bases in between. CDR1 and CDR2 from the germline V gene are SQVTM and ANQGSEA. This CDR3 comprises 13 residues. The CDR3 DNA reads as TGCAGCGTTGAAAAAACTCGGGCAGATACGCAGTATTTT. As protein: CSVEKTRADTQYF.

This chain connects TRBV7-9 to TRBJ2-7; TRBD2 aligns across 8 bases. This CDR3 has 16 amino acids. V trimming: 0 bases; J trimming: 2 bases; junction bases outside the gene matches: 6. Germline V lookup: CDR1 SEHNR, CDR2 FQNEAQ (reference sequence). CDR3 nucleotide sequence: TGTGCCAGCAGCTTAGCGGGCGAACTAGCGGCCTACGAGCAGTACTTC. Protein product: CASSLAGELAAYEQYF.

The rearrangement joins TRBV5-3 to TRBJ2-1, with a tentative D call TRBD2 (8 bases). Being an ORF, TRBV5-3 has a function that is uncertain. The CDR3 has 23 residues. The V and J ends lost 3 bases and 4 bases respectively, with 38 bases between them. The CDR3 loop is CARSSGQTPRSKSGRDSYNEQFF. The CDR3, as DNA: TGTGCCAGAAGCTCGGGACAGACCCCGAGAAGTAAGAGCGGGAGAGATTCTTACAATGAGCAGTTCTTC.

This sequence joins TRBV7-9 and TRBJ2-1; D remains unclear. The V end lost 0 bases, the J end lost 5 bases, and 11 bases lay between the germline ends. Germline CDR1 reads SEHNR; CDR2 reads FQNEAQ (reference sequence). The CDR3 consists of 15 residues. Written as DNA, the CDR3 is TGTGCCAGCAGCTTAGCCTTGGCTAGGGACAATGAGCAGTTCTTC. Encoded protein: CASSLALARDNEQFF.

The V and J genes are TRBV27 and TRBJ1-5; D is unresolved. This CDR3 spans 14 amino acids. Germline V gene sequence: CDR1 MNHEY, CDR2 SMNVEV (reference sequence). V shed 6 bases and J shed 0 bases, with 9 bases lying between them. The CDR3 here is CASRVLNSNQPQHF. The CDR3 DNA is TGTGCCAGCAGAGTCCTGAATAGCAATCAGCCCCAGCATTTT.

The V call is TRBV5-4, the J call TRBJ1-1, with D possibly matching TRBD1 (6 bases). V dropped 3 bases and J dropped 8 bases, with 20 bases sitting between them. The length of the CDR3 is 15 residues. Germline loops: CDR1 SGHNT, CDR2 YYREEE (reference sequence). CDR3 protein: CASSSVRGGSSEAFF. The CDR3 DNA is TGTGCCAGCAGCTCGGTCAGGGGAGGTTCGAGCGAAGCTTTCTTT.

The J gene is TRBJ2-7, the V gene TRBV4-3, with TRBD2 matching 14 bases. V lost 3 bases to trimming and J lost 6 bases; unmatched junction nucleotides: 10. The germline CDR1 and CDR2 sequences are LGHNA and YSLEER. The CDR3 is 17 residues long. The CDR3 is CASSHAGTSGRRGEQYF. DNA of the CDR3: TGCGCCAGCAGCCACGCCGGGACTAGCGGGAGAAGGGGCGAGCAGTACTTC.

This chain connects TRBV9 to TRBJ2-5, with D unclear. V shed 5 bases and J shed 4 bases, with 0 bases lying between them. CDR3 length equals 9 residues. The germline gives CDR1 SGDLS, CDR2 YYNGEE. CDR3 coding DNA: TGTGCCAGCAGAGAGACCCAGTACTTC. It encodes CASRETQYF.

CDR3 nucleotides: TGTGCCTGGACCACCGGGGGCTACGGTTCACCCCTCCACTTT. Protein product: CAWTTGGYGSPLHF. The rearrangement uses TRBV30 and TRBJ1-6, with D perhaps TRBD1 (6 bases). The CDR3 length is 14 residues. Germline CDR1 GTSNPN, CDR2 SVGIG (reference sequence). The V end was cut by 4 bases, the J end by 9 bases, with 16 bases between.

The CDR3 reads CASSETQGAGGYTF. DNA for the CDR3: TGCGCCAGCAGCGAGACACAGGGGGCGGGTGGCTACACCTTC. This chain connects TRBV5-1 to TRBJ1-2, with 9 bases fitting TRBD1. Germline loops: CDR1 SGHRS, CDR2 YFSETQ. After removal of 4 bases from V and 7 bases from J, the junction contained 8 bases not matched to a gene. The CDR3 spans 14 residues.

Only one count was recorded for this clone. The chain recombines TRBV7-6 with TRBJ1-1; D uncertain. CDR3 length equals 17 residues. CDR1 SGHVS and CDR2 FNYEAQ come from the germline V gene. V dropped 5 bases and J dropped 0 bases, with 19 bases sitting between them. The CDR3 is CASSLDGIPDMNTEAFF. CDR3 nucleotides: TGTGCCAGCAGCCTCGACGGAATACCAGACATGAACACTGAAGCTTTCTTT.